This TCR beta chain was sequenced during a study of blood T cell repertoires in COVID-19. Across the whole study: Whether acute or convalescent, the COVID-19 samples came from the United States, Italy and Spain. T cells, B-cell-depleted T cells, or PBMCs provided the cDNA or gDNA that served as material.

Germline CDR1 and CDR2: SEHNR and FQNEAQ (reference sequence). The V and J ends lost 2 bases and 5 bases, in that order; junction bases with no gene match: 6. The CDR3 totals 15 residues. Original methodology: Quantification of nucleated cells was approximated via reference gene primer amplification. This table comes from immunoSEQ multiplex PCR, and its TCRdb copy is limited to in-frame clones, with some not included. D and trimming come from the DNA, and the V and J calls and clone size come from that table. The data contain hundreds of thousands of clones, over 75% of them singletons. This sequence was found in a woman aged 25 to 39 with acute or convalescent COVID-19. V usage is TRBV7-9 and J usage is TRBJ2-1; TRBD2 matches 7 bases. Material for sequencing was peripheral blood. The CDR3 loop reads CASSLLSGANNEQFF. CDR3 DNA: TGTGCCAGCAGCTTACTGAGCGGGGCCAACAATGAGCAGTTCTTC.